Presented here are 17 T cell receptor beta chains from one specimen sequenced in a study of a mutant IDH1 vaccine in newly diagnosed glioma. For these receptors, no antigen is known. TCRdb's table, derived via immunoSEQ multiplex PCR, lists solely in-frame clones and lacks some. The sample carries roughly 110,000 clones, almost 90% recorded once. Time point reported: week 11, during vaccination. It was 300 ug of mutant IDH1 20-mer peptide that made up each vaccine dose, given with topical imiquimod. The sample in question was PBMCs, obtained from a glioma patient whose treatment included an IDH1 peptide vaccine. The receptors stem from a woman aged 45-65 years with glioma.

This sequence joins TRBV10-3 and TRBJ2-1; D is unclear. This CDR3 is built from 12 residues. Germline CDR1 is ENHRY and CDR2 is SYGVKD. Between the trimmed V and J ends, which lost 3 bases and 4 bases, there was a span of 4 bases. The CDR3 is CAISESYNEQFF. CDR3 coding DNA: TGTGCCATCAGTGAATCTTACAATGAGCAGTTCTTC.

The chain links TRBV6-1 to TRBJ1-1; D is ambiguous. From germline, CDR1 is MNHNS and CDR2 SASEGT. The CDR3 consists of 11 residues. Trimming pared 6 bases from V and 0 bases from J, leaving 2 bases between. The CDR3 reads CASRMNTEAFF. Written as DNA, the CDR3 is TGTGCCAGCAGAATGAACACTGAAGCTTTCTTT.

This clone was detected a few times. The chain employs TRBV10-1 and TRBJ2-5, with 7 bases matching TRBD1. The J call is in doubt because the DNA end fits TRBJ2-7 better. Germline V CDR1 and CDR2: WNHNN, SYGVQD (reference sequence). There are 13 residues in the CDR3. Here the CDR3 reads CASSQGDTYEQYF. CDR3 sequence (DNA): TGCGCCAGCAGTCAGGGGGACACCTACGAGCAGTACTTC.

The gene calls are TRBV28 and TRBJ1-1; perhaps TRBD1 as D (6 bases). CDR1 and CDR2 from the germline V gene are MDHEN and SYDVKM. CDR3 length: 17 amino acids. The ends were cut back, 6 bases at V and 1 base at J, with 21 bases in the middle. The CDR3 DNA is TGTGCCAGCAGCAGACCTTTCACCGTGGGGGCGAACACTGAAGCTTTCTTT. It specifies CASSRPFTVGANTEAFF. The entire variable domain, with the rest obtained from reference TRBV28 and TRBJ1-1, is as follows: DVKVTQSSRYLVKRTGEKVFLECVQDMDHENMFWYRQDPGLGLRLIYFSYDVKMKEKGDIPEGYSVSREKKERFSLILESASTNQTSMYLCASSRPFTVGANTEAFFGQGTRLTVV.

V and J are TRBV2 and TRBJ2-7; D might be TRBD2 (6 bases). The V end lost 10 bases, the J end lost 7 bases, and 17 bases lay between the germline ends. Germline V gene data show CDR1 as SNHLY and CDR2 as FYNNEI. CDR3 size: 12 residues. This CDR3 is CATGGRVEEQYF. The CDR3 DNA is TGTGCCACCGGGGGTAGGGTGGAAGAGCAGTACTTC.

The V gene is TRBV6-5, the J gene TRBJ2-1; D not resolved. V gave up 0 bases and J gave up 14 bases, with 8 bases separating them. CDR1 MNHEY and CDR2 SVGAGI come from the germline V gene. The length of the CDR3 is 11 residues. The CDR3: CASSYSSREFF. The CDR3 DNA reads as TGTGCCAGCAGTTACTCGAGTAGGGAGTTCTTC.

On this clone: In the same sample, other DNA sequences code for this CDR3. The chain combines TRBV30 with TRBJ2-5, with a tentative D call TRBD2 (6 bases). The V end lost 5 bases, the J end lost 2 bases, and 15 bases lay between the germline ends. Germline values: CDR1 GTSNPN, CDR2 SVGIG (reference sequence). There are 14 residues in the CDR3. As DNA, the CDR3 is TGTGCCTGGGGGGGGTTTGGGAGGCAAGAGACCCAGTACTTC. This gives the protein CAWGGFGRQETQYF.

The chain carries TRBV12-5 and TRBJ1-1; TRBD1 might be the D (5 bases). V lost 7 bases, J lost 2 bases, and 11 bases lay in between. The CDR3 is 13 residues long. Germline CDR1 is LGHNT and CDR2 is FRNRAP. The CDR3 sequence: CASAPGGNTEAFF. CDR3 nucleotide sequence: TGTGCTAGTGCCCCGGGGGGTAACACTGAAGCTTTCTTT.

The CDR3 DNA reads TGTGCCAGCAGGGGGAGCGGGAGGGGGTACGAGCAGTACTTC. This codes for CASRGSGRGYEQYF. The chain joins TRBV28 to TRBJ2-7; 10 nucleotides align to TRBD2. Germline V gene sequence: CDR1 MDHEN, CDR2 SYDVKM. The ends lost 6 bases at V and 4 bases at J; junction bases unmatched: 6. The CDR3 runs 14 residues.

This chain joins TRBV28 and TRBJ1-2; 8 bases are shared with TRBD1. Germline V gene lookup returns CDR1 MDHEN and CDR2 SYDVKM. Unmatched junction bases numbered 10, after V lost 8 bases and J lost 2 bases. There are 15 residues in the CDR3. The CDR3 nucleotides read TGTGCCAGCGCAAGGCCAGGGGGCTCCAACTATGGCTACACCTTC. Translation gives CASARPGGSNYGYTF.

The gene calls are TRBV5-1 and TRBJ2-5; 14 bases are shared with TRBD2. Trimming took 2 bases from V and 2 from J; bases not matched to a gene: 11. From germline, CDR1 is SGHRS and CDR2 YFSETQ. This CDR3 is built from 19 residues. The CDR3 coding sequence is TGCGCCAGCAGCTTCCCCCCGGGACTAGCGGGAGAAAGGCAAGAGACCCAGTACTTC. This codes for CASSFPPGLAGERQETQYF.

This chain uses TRBV19 with TRBJ2-7; D uncertain. Germline lookup yields CDR1 LNHDA and CDR2 SQIVND (reference sequence). The CDR3 loop spans 12 amino acids. The V end lost 7 bases, the J end lost 2 bases, and 9 bases lay between the germline ends. CDR3 loop: CASKGRAYEQYF. The CDR3 coding sequence is TGTGCCAGTAAGGGCCGAGCCTACGAGCAGTACTTC.

This chain links TRBV5-1 with TRBJ1-1; no clear D gene. Trimming took 0 bases from V and 5 from J, leaving 14 bases between them. Germline CDR1 reads SGHRS; CDR2 reads YFSETQ. The CDR3 consists of 15 residues. The CDR3 DNA follows: TGCGCCAGCAGCTTGGAGGGAGATCCAAAGACTGAAGCTTTCTTT. Its translation is CASSLEGDPKTEAFF.

This clone came up once. The chain combines TRBV11-3 with TRBJ1-1; D call uncertain. The CDR3 consists of 14 residues. The V and J ends lost 0 bases and 4 bases respectively, with 9 bases between them. Germline CDR1 SGHNT, CDR2 YENEEA. The CDR3, as DNA: TGTGCCAGCAGCTTAGAGAAAGTTTCCACTGAAGCTTTCTTT. Translated, it gives CASSLEKVSTEAFF. The whole variable domain, remainder taken from reference TRBV11-3 and TRBJ1-1, is EAGVVQSPRYKIIEKKQPVAFWCNPISGHNTLYWYLQNLGQGPELLIRYENEEAVDDSQLPKDRFSAERLKGVDSTLKIQPAELGDSAVYLCASSLEKVSTEAFFGQGTRLTVV.

The genes are TRBV7-3 and TRBJ1-2; D is possibly TRBD1 (6 bases). CDR3 length equals 14 residues. V was shortened by 0 bases and J by 5 bases, with 10 bases between the two germline ends. Per germline, CDR1 SGHTA and CDR2 FQGTGA. CDR3 in amino acids: CASSLTGGPYGYTF. CDR3 bases: TGTGCCAGCAGCTTAACGGGGGGGCCGTATGGCTACACCTTC.

The chain combines TRBV27 with TRBJ2-1; D is perhaps TRBD1 (6 bases). Trimming took off 7 bases at V and 1 base at J, with 11 bases between the two ends. The CDR3 runs to 14 residues. Germline V lookup: CDR1 MNHEY, CDR2 SMNVEV (reference sequence). In nucleotides, the CDR3 is TGTGCCAGCACCATGAGGGGGTCCTACAATGAGCAGTTCTTC. The encoded protein is CASTMRGSYNEQFF.

The V and J genes are TRBV2 and TRBJ1-4; 10 bases map to TRBD1. J was trimmed by 3 bases and V by 7 bases; bases with no gene match: 8. The CDR3 is 16 amino acids. The V gene's germline CDR1 is SNHLY and CDR2 FYNNEI. The DNA of the CDR3 is TGTGCCAGCAACCCGGGACAGGGGATCTCTAATGAAAAACTGTTTTTT. Protein: CASNPGQGISNEKLFF. The whole variable domain, filled in from reference TRBV2 and TRBJ1-4, reads EPEVTQTPSHQVTQMGQEVILRCVPISNHLYFYWYRQILGQKVEFLVSFYNNEISEKSEIFDDQFSVERPDGSNFTLKIRSTKLEDSAMYFCASNPGQGISNEKLFFGSGTQLSVL.